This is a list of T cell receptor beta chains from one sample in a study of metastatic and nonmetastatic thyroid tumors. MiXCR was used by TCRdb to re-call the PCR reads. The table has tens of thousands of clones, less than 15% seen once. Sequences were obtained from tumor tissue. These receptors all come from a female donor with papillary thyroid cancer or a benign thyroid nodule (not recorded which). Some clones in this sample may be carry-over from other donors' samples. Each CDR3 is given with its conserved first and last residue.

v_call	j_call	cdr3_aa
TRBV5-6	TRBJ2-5	CATARGAMKFEENQYF
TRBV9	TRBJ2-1	CASSVLGREQFF
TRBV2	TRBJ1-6	CASGIPLHF
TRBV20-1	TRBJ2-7	CSASGGEQYF
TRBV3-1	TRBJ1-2	CASSRLGLRDGYTF
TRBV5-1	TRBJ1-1	CASIPGPITEAFF
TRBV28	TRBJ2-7	CASKSSGTGLNEQYF
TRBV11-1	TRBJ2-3	CASSLAGKGLYTDTQYF
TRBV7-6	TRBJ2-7	CASSQRQEHYEQYF
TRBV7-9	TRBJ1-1	CASSLRGGAFF
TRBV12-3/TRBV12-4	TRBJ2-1	CVSSFGTINEQFF
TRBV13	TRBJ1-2	CASSLGKNYGYTF
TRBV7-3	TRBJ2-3	CASSLTSGYTDTQYF
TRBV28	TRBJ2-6	CASNDRSGANVLTF
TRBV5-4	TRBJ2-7	CASSLAPRDRGPYEQYF
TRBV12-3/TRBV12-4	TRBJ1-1	CASSFAGNTEAFF
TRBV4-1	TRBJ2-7	CASSPGSTYEQYF
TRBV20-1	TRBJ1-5	CSALPIPATGGNQPQHF
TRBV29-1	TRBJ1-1	CSVVRGTEAFF
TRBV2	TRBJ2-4	CASSEAGPNYF
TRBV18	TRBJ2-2	CASSARGLGTGELFF
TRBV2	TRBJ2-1	CASSPDRLTYNEQFF
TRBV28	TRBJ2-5	CASSLSGGGYQETQYF
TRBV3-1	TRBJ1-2	CASSQGPSYGYTF
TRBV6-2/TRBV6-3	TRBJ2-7	CASSPSTGTRPYDQYF
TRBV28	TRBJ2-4	CASSPGQGNIQYF
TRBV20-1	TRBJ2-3	CSRVRPQDDTQYF
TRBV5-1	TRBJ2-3	CASRGTSRGTDTQYF
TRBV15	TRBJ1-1	CATSRDQGLGTEAFF
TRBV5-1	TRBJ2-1	CASSRTGNGVYEQFF
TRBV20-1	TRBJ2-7	CSAKRGQAQDEQYF
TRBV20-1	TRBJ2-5	CSARNIQGEETQYF
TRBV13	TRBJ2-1	CASKGEGPYNEQFF
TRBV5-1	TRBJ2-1	CASSLIESPSYNEQFF
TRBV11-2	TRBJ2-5	CASSPGWRGGRLETQYF
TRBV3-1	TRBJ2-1	CASSRSKPRNEQFF
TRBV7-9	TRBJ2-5	CASSFVLGYETQYF
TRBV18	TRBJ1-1	CASSRTQGDGTEAFF
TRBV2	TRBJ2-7	CASTLSRDRFSYEQYF
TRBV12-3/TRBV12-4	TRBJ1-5	CASSLPQGGNQPQHF
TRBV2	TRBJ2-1	CASSAGTSGYNEQFF
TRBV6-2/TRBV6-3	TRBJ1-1	CASRLNTEAFF
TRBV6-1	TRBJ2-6	CASSEQYSGANVLTF
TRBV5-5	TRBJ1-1	CASIDGRGATEAFF
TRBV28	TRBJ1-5	CASSLGAERQPQHF
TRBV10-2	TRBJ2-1	CASSDPLEQFF
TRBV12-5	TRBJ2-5	CASGLGSAGGPETQYF
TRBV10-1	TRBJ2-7	CASSGTYGEQYF
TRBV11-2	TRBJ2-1	CASSRVMSYNEQFF
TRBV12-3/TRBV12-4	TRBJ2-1	CASSGGTSVYNEQFF
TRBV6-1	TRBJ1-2	CASTETQGAYGYTF
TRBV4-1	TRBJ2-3	CASSQAGQTQYF
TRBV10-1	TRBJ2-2	CASSEGTSGNVNTGELFF
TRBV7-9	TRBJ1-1	CASSLVEGYTEAFF
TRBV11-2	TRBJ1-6	CASSLGQGRSPLHF
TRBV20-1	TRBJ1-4	CSARARTTNEKLFF